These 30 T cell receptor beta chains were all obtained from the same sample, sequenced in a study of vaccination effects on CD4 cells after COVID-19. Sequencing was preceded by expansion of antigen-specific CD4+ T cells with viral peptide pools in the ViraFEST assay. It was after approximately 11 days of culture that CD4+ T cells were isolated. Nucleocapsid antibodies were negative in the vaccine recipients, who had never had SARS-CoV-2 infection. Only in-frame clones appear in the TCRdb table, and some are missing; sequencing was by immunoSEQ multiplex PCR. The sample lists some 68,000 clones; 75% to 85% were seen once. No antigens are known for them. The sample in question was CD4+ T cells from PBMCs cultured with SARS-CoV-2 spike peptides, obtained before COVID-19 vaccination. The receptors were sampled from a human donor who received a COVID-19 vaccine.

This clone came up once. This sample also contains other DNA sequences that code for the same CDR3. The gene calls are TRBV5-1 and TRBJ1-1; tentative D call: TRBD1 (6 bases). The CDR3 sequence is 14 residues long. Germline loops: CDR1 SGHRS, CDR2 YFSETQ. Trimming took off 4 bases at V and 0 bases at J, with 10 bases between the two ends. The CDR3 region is CASSLTGLNTEAFF. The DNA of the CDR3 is TGCGCCAGCAGCCTGACAGGACTGAACACTGAAGCTTTCTTT.

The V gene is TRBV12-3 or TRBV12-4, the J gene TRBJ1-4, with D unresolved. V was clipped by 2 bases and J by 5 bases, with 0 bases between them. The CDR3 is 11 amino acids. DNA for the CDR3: TGTGCCAGCAGTTTAAATGAAAAACTGTTTTTT. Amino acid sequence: CASSLNEKLFF.

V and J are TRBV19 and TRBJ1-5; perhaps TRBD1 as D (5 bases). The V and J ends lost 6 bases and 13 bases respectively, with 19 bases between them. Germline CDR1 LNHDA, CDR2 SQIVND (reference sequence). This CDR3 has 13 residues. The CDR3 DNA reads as TGTGCCAGTAGCCGGACACAGAGCGACGGACAGCATTTT. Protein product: CASSRTQSDGQHF.

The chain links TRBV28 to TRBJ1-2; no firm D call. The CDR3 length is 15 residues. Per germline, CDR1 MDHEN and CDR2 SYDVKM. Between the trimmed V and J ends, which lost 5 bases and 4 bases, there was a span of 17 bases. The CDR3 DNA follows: TGTGCCAGCAGTCCACACCGCCCTATTTTCTATGGCTACACCTTC. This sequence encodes CASSPHRPIFYGYTF.

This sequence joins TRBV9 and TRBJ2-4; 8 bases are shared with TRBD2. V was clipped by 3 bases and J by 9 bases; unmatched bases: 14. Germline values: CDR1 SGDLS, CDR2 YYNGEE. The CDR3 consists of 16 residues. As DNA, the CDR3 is TGTGCCAGCAGCGCCACCCCGGCGGGGGGTAAGGGCATTCAGTACTTC. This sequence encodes CASSATPAGGKGIQYF.

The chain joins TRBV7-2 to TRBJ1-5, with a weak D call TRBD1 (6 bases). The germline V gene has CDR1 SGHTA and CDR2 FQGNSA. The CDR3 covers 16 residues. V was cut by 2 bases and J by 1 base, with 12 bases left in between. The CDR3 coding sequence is TGTGCCAGCAGCTTACAGGGGAGGATCAGCAATCAGCCCCAGCATTTT. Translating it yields CASSLQGRISNQPQHF.

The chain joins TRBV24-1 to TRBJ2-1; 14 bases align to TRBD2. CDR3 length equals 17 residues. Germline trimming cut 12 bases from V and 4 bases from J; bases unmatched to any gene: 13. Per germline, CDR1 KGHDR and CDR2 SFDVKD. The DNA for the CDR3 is TGTGCCGCTGTGTTACCGGGACTAGCGGGGGTTTACAATGAGCAGTTCTTC. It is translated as CAAVLPGLAGVYNEQFF.

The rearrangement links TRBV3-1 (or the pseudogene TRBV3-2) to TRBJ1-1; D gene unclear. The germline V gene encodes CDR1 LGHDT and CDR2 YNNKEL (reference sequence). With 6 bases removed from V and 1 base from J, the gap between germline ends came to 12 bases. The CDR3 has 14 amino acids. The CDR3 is CASSLRTGNTEAFF. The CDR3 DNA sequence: TGTGCCAGCAGTCTAAGGACGGGGAACACTGAAGCTTTCTTT.

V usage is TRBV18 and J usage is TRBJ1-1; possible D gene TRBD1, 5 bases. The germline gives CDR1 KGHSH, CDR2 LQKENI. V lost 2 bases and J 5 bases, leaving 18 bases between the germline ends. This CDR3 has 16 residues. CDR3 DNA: TGTGCCAGCTCACCAATCGGGCAGGGAGGAGATACTGAAGCTTTCTTT. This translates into CASSPIGQGGDTEAFF.

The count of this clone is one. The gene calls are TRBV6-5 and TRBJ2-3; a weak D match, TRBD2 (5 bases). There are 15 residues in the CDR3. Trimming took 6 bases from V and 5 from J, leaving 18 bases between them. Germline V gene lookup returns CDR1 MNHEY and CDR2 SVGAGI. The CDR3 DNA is TGTGCCAGCAGCTACGGACTGGGAAGAGGAGATACGCAGTATTTT. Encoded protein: CASSYGLGRGDTQYF.

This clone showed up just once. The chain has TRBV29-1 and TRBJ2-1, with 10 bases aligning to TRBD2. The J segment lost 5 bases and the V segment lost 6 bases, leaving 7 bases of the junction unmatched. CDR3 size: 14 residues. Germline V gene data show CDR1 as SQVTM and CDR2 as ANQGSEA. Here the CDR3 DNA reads TGCAGCGTCGAAAGGGGACTAGCGAACAATGAGCAGTTCTTC. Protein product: CSVERGLANNEQFF.

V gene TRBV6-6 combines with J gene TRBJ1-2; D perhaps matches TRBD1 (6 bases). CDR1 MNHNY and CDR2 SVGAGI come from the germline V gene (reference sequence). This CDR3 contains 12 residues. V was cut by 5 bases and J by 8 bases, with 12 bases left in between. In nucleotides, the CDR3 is TGTGCCAGCAGTCGGAACAGGGACGGCTACACCTTC. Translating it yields CASSRNRDGYTF.

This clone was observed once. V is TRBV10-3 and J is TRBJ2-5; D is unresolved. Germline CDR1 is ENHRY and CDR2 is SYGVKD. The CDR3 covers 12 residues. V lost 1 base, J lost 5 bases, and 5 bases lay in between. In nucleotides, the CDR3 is TGTGCCATCAGTGAGTTGGGGGAGACCCAGTACTTC. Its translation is CAISELGETQYF.

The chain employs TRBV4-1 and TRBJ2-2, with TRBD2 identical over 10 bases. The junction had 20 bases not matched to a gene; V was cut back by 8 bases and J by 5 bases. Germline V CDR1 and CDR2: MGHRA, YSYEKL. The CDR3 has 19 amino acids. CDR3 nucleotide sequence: TGCGCCAGCGGAACTTCGGGGCTAGCGGGGGCCACAGGGACCGGGGAGCTGTTTTTT. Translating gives CASGTSGLAGATGTGELFF.

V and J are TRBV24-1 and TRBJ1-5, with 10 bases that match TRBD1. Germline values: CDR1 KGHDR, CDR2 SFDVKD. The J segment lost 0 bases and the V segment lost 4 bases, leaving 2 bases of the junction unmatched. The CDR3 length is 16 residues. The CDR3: CATSEGTGDSNQPQHF. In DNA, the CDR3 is TGTGCCACCAGTGAGGGGACAGGGGATAGCAATCAGCCCCAGCATTTT.

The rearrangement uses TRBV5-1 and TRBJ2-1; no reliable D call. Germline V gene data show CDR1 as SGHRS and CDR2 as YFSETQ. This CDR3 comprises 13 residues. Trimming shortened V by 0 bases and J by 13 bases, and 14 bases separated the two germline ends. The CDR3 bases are TGCGCCAGCAGCTTGGAAGGGATCACACCTCAGTTCTTC. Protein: CASSLEGITPQFF. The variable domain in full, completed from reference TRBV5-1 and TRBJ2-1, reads KAGVTQTPRYLIKTRGQQVTLSCSPISGHRSVSWYQQTPGQGLQFLFEYFSETQRNKGNFPGRFSGRQFSNSRSEMNVSTLELGDSALYLCASSLEGITPQFFGPGTRLTVL.

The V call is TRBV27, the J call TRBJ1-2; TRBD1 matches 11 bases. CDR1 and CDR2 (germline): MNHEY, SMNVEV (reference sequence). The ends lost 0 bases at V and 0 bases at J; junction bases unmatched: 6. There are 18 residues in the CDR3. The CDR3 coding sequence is TGTGCCAGCAGTTTATCCTCGGACAGGGGGCTAACTAACTATGGCTACACCTTC. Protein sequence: CASSLSSDRGLTNYGYTF.

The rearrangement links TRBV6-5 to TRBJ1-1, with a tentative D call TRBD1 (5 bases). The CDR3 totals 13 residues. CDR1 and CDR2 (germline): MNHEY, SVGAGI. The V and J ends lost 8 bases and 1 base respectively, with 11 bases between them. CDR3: CASGRQGNTEAFF. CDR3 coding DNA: TGTGCCAGCGGGAGGCAGGGGAACACTGAAGCTTTCTTT.

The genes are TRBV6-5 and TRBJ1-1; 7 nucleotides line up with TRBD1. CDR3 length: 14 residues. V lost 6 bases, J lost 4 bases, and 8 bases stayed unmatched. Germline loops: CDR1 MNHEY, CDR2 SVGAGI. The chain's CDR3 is CASSRSGTATEAFF. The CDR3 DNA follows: TGTGCCAGCAGCCGCTCTGGGACAGCCACTGAAGCTTTCTTT.

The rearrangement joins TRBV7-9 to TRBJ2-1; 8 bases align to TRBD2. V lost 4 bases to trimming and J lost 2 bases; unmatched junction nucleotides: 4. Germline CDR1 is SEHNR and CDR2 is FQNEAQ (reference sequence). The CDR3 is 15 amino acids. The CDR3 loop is CASSSGGAPYNEQFF. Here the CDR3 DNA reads TGTGCCAGCAGCTCCGGGGGGGCCCCCTACAATGAGCAGTTCTTC.

The CDR3 DNA reads as TGCGCCAGCAGCTTGCCGCTTACCGGGACAGGGGAGGATGAAGCTTTCTTT. Its protein is CASSLPLTGTGEDEAFF. The chain joins TRBV5-1 to TRBJ1-1; 10 nucleotides line up with TRBD1. Unmatched junction bases numbered 13, after V lost 1 base and J lost 7 bases. CDR1 is SGHRS and CDR2 is YFSETQ in the germline V gene. This CDR3 has 17 residues.

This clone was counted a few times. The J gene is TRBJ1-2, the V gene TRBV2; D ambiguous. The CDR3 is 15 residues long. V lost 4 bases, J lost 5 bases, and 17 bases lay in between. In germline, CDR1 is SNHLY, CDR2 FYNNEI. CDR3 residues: CASSVEVSHKYGYTF. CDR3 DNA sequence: TGTGCCAGCAGTGTCGAGGTGTCTCATAAGTATGGCTACACCTTC. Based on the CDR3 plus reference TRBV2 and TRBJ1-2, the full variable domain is EPEVTQTPSHQVTQMGQEVILRCVPISNHLYFYWYRQILGQKVEFLVSFYNNEISEKSEIFDDQFSVERPDGSNFTLKIRSTKLEDSAMYFCASSVEVSHKYGYTFGSGTRLTVV.

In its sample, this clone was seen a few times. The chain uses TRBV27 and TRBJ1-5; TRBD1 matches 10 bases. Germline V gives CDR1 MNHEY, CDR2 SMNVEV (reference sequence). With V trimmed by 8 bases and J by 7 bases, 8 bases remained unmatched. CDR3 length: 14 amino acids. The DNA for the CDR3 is TGTGCCAGCGGGGACAGGGGCATAAGGCAGCCCCAGCATTTT. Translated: CASGDRGIRQPQHF.

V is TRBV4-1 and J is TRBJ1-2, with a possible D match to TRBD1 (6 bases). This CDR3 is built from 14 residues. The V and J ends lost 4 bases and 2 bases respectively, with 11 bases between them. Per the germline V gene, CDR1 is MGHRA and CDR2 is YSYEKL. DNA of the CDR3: TGCGCCAGCAGCCTTCAGGGGCAGAACTATGGCTACACCTTC. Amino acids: CASSLQGQNYGYTF.

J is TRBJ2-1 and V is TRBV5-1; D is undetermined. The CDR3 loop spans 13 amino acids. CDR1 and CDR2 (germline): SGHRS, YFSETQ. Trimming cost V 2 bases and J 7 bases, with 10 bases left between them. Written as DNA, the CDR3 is TGCGCCAGCAGCTTCGGCCAGATGAATGAGCAGTTCTTC. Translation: CASSFGQMNEQFF.

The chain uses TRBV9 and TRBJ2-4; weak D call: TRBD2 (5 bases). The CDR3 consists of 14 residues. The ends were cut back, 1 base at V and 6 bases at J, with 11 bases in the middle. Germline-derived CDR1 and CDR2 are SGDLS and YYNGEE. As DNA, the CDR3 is TGTGCCAGCAGCGTAACACTAGGACCAAACATTCAGTACTTC. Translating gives CASSVTLGPNIQYF.

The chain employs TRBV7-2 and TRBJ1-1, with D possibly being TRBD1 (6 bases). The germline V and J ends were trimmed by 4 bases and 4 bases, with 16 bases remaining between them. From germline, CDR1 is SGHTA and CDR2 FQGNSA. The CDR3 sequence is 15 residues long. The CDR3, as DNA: TGTGCCAGCAGCTCCTACAGGGAGTTAGGCACTGAAGCTTTCTTT. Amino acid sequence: CASSSYRELGTEAFF. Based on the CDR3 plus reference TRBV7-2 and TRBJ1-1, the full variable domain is GAGVSQSPSNKVTEKGKDVELRCDPISGHTALYWYRQSLGQGLEFLIYFQGNSAPDKSGLPSDRFSAERTGGSVSTLTIQRTQQEDSAVYLCASSSYRELGTEAFFGQGTRLTVV.

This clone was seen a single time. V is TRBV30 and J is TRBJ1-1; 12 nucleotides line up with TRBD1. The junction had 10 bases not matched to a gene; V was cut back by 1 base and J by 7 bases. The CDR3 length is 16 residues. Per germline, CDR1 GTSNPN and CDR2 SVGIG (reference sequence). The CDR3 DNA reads TGTGCCTGGAGTGCCCCGGGGGACAGGGGGCATGGTGAAGCTTTCTTT. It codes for CAWSAPGDRGHGEAFF.

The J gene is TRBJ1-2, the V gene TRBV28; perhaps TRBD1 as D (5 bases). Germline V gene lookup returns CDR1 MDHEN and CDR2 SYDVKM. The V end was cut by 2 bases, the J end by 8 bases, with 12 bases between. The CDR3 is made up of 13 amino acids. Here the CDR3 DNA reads TGTGCCAGCAGTTTAGTTGCAGGGACGGGCTACACCTTC. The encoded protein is CASSLVAGTGYTF.

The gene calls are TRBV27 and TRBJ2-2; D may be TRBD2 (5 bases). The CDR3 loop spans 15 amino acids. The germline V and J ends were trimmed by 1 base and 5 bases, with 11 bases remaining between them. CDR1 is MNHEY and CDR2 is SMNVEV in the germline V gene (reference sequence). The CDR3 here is CASSLLSGITGELFF. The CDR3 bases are TGTGCCAGCAGTTTATTGTCGGGGATTACCGGGGAGCTGTTTTTT.